Following are 11 T cell receptor beta chains from one sample sequenced in a study of T cell responses to AZD1222 COVID-19 vaccine. Libraries were prepared by immunoSEQ multiplex PCR; TCRdb keeps only in-frame clonotypes and omits some of them. The sample holds some 150,000 clones; less than 90% are singletons and the top ten take roughly 1.7%. Sequencing used peripheral blood, obtained on day 0 of AZD1222 vaccination. All receptors derive from an adult in good health.

The chain employs TRBV6-2 or TRBV6-3 and TRBJ1-5, with D hard to call. CDR1 is MNHEY, CDR2 SVGEGT, per germline. CDR3 length: 14 residues. V shed 6 bases and J shed 1 base, with 10 bases lying between them. CDR3 amino acids: CASSIGPSNQPQHF. The CDR3 nucleotides are TGTGCCAGCAGCATCGGGCCAAGCAATCAGCCCCAGCATTTT.

CDR3 region: CASTRTASNQPQHF. The CDR3, as DNA: TGTGCCAGTACTCGGACAGCTAGCAATCAGCCCCAGCATTTT. V and J are TRBV19 and TRBJ1-5; perhaps TRBD1 as D (6 bases). CDR3 size: 14 residues. In germline, CDR1 is LNHDA, CDR2 SQIVND (reference sequence). V lost 7 bases and J lost 0, with 10 bases in between.

V and J are TRBV19 and TRBJ2-7, with D unresolved. Germline V gives CDR1 LNHDA, CDR2 SQIVND (reference sequence). The CDR3 extends over 14 amino acids. The germline V and J ends were trimmed by 4 bases and 2 bases, with 12 bases remaining between them. The CDR3 sequence is CASSKGPSTYEQYF. The CDR3 nucleotides read TGTGCCAGTAGTAAGGGCCCCTCGACCTACGAGCAGTACTTC.

The rearrangement joins TRBV27 to TRBJ2-3; 10 bases align to TRBD2. This CDR3 is 19 amino acids long. With V trimmed by 6 bases and J by 6 bases, 21 bases remained unmatched. From germline, CDR1 is MNHEY and CDR2 SMNVEV (reference sequence). CDR3 loop: CASSTFPPRLAGEGDTQYF. DNA of the CDR3: TGTGCCAGCAGCACCTTTCCCCCCCGTCTAGCGGGAGAAGGGGATACGCAGTATTTT.

The rearrangement joins TRBV14 to TRBJ2-5; TRBD2 agrees at 9 bases. V was clipped by 0 bases and J by 7 bases; unmatched bases: 15. The CDR3 loop spans 18 amino acids. The germline gives CDR1 SGHDN, CDR2 FVKESK. The CDR3 here is CASSQDPIGGRAVGTQYF. DNA of the CDR3: TGTGCCAGCAGCCAAGACCCGATAGGCGGGAGGGCCGTTGGGACCCAGTACTTC.

The chain joins TRBV29-1 to TRBJ1-1, with D perhaps matching TRBD1 (5 bases). The germline CDR1 and CDR2 sequences are SQVTM and ANQGSEA. The CDR3 totals 16 residues. Trimming cost V 5 bases and J 0 bases, with 19 bases left between them. The CDR3 protein is CSVYGEGSRMNTEAFF. CDR3 coding DNA: TGCAGCGTTTACGGGGAGGGGAGCCGCATGAACACTGAAGCTTTCTTT.

This clone was counted once. The rearrangement links TRBV12-5 to TRBJ2-3; a weak D match, TRBD2 (6 bases). Germline V gene sequence: CDR1 LGHNT, CDR2 FRNRAP. With 1 base removed from V and 2 bases from J, the gap between germline ends came to 7 bases. This CDR3 has 14 amino acids. For the CDR3, the DNA is TGTGCTAGTGGTTTGGCGGGGGTCACAGATACGCAGTATTTT. Protein product: CASGLAGVTDTQYF.

This chain connects TRBV19 to TRBJ1-2; D uncertain. Germline V gives CDR1 LNHDA, CDR2 SQIVND (reference sequence). V shed 5 bases and J shed 6 bases, with 10 bases lying between them. The CDR3 sequence is 12 residues long. The CDR3 loop is CASSPSIHGYTF. The CDR3 bases are TGTGCCAGTAGTCCTTCCATTCATGGCTACACCTTC.

CDR3 nucleotide sequence: TGTGCCACTTTAACCCAGAGGGGGCTTGGAAACACCATATATTTT. This gives the protein CATLTQRGLGNTIYF. This rearrangement joins TRBV28 to TRBJ1-3; 7 bases are a match to TRBD1. Germline V gives CDR1 MDHEN, CDR2 SYDVKM. The CDR3 length is 15 residues. V lost 10 bases to trimming and J lost 3 bases; unmatched junction nucleotides: 12.

J is TRBJ1-1 and V is TRBV30; D is uncertain. This CDR3 contains 13 residues. V lost 5 bases and J 5 bases, leaving 15 bases between the germline ends. Per germline, CDR1 GTSNPN and CDR2 SVGIG (reference sequence). Written as DNA, the CDR3 is TGTGCCTGGGGGCTTTCGAGGAGGACTGAAGCTTTCTTT. Protein: CAWGLSRRTEAFF.

The rearrangement links TRBV3-1 (or the pseudogene TRBV3-2) to TRBJ2-1; TRBD2 matches 10 bases. Per germline, CDR1 LGHDT and CDR2 YNNKEL (reference sequence). The CDR3 has 18 residues. V lost 1 base, J lost 6 bases, and 12 bases stayed unmatched. CDR3 protein: CASSQGPSGGAGLNEQFF. The CDR3, as DNA: TGTGCCAGCAGCCAAGGTCCGAGCGGGGGGGCCGGGCTCAATGAGCAGTTCTTC.